These 8 T cell receptor beta chains came from one sample sequenced in a study of cytomegalovirus exposure and HLA in healthy donors. 60 Vbeta and 13 Jbeta primers were used in PCR. Only in-frame clones appear in the TCRdb table, and some are missing; sequencing was by immunoSEQ multiplex PCR. Here the sample spans about 120,000 clones, 75% being singletons. The sequenced material came from PBMCs. The receptors were sampled from a woman aged 40 to 50 in good health and CMV-seropositive.

The V call is TRBV7-2, the J call TRBJ2-2; D may be TRBD2 (5 bases). Germline-derived CDR1 and CDR2 are SGHTA and FQGNSA. With 10 bases removed from V and 6 bases from J, the gap between germline ends came to 15 bases. The CDR3 loop spans 13 amino acids. The CDR3 spells CAISFSRAGELFF. CDR3 nucleotide sequence: TGTGCCATCTCGTTCTCGAGGGCCGGGGAGCTGTTTTTT. The variable domain in full, completed from reference TRBV7-2 and TRBJ2-2, reads GAGVSQSPSNKVTEKGKDVELRCDPISGHTALYWYRQSLGQGLEFLIYFQGNSAPDKSGLPSDRFSAERTGGSVSTLTIQRTQQEDSAVYLCAISFSRAGELFFGEGSRLTVL.

The chain has TRBV7-9 and TRBJ1-2; D ambiguous. The CDR3 consists of 13 residues. The V gene's germline CDR1 is SEHNR and CDR2 FQNEAQ (reference sequence). Trimming left V 5 bases short and J 7 bases short, with 14 bases between. The CDR3 DNA reads as TGTGCCAGCAGCCCACCAGGAGGCTCTGGCTACACCTTC. It encodes CASSPPGGSGYTF.

The chain is built from TRBV28 and TRBJ1-5; TRBD1 agrees at 7 bases. V was clipped by 8 bases and J by 7 bases; unmatched bases: 17. This CDR3 has 16 residues. The germline V gene encodes CDR1 MDHEN and CDR2 SYDVKM. The CDR3 here is CASLRQGVLPGQPQHF. The CDR3 bases are TGTGCCAGCCTGCGACAGGGTGTCCTTCCTGGGCAGCCCCAGCATTTT. Full variable domain (outside the CDR3, taken from reference TRBV28 and TRBJ1-5): DVKVTQSSRYLVKRTGEKVFLECVQDMDHENMFWYRQDPGLGLRLIYFSYDVKMKEKGDIPEGYSVSREKKERFSLILESASTNQTSMYLCASLRQGVLPGQPQHFGDGTRLSIL.

V is TRBV2 and J is TRBJ2-7; 10 nucleotides agree with TRBD1. The CDR3 has 15 residues. In germline, CDR1 is SNHLY, CDR2 FYNNEI. Trimming took 7 bases from V and 0 from J; bases not matched to a gene: 6. This CDR3 reads CASTIDRGPSYEQYF. CDR3 nucleotides: TGTGCCAGCACAATAGACAGGGGGCCCTCCTACGAGCAGTACTTC.

The chain couples TRBV18 to TRBJ2-3; the match to TRBD2 covers 9 bases. Germline CDR1 reads KGHSH; CDR2 reads LQKENI. V lost 5 bases and J lost 4; bases outside the gene matches: 7. The CDR3 extends over 15 amino acids. CDR3 coding DNA: TGTGCCAGCTCATCACGGACTAGCGACGCAGATACGCAGTATTTT. Protein sequence: CASSSRTSDADTQYF.

This chain joins TRBV9 and TRBJ2-1, with a weak D call TRBD1 (5 bases). CDR3 length: 15 amino acids. Germline-derived CDR1 and CDR2 are SGDLS and YYNGEE. Trimming removed 4 bases at V and 7 bases at J, with 18 bases between. The CDR3, as DNA: TGTGCCAGCAGCTCCCACGACAGTCCTCGAAATGAGCAGTTCTTC. Translation gives CASSSHDSPRNEQFF.

The chain couples TRBV9 to TRBJ1-3; weak D call: TRBD1 (5 bases). Germline CDR1 SGDLS, CDR2 YYNGEE. CDR3 length equals 15 residues. V was pared by 2 bases and J by 2 bases, with 11 bases between. The chain's CDR3 is CASSVPGTPGNTIYF. The CDR3 DNA is TGTGCCAGCAGCGTGCCCGGGACTCCTGGAAACACCATATATTTT.

This clone has only a few counts. The CDR3 region has the DNA TGTGCCAGCAGTCCCGGGTCAGAGGACACTGAAGCTTTCTTT. Protein sequence: CASSPGSEDTEAFF. The V gene is TRBV6-5, the J gene TRBJ1-1; D unclear. The CDR3 consists of 14 residues. Germline CDR1 MNHEY, CDR2 SVGAGI. V shed 5 bases and J shed 3 bases, with 13 bases lying between them.